A selection of T cell receptor beta chains follows, all from one sample in a study of blood T cell repertoires in COVID-19. Profiled with immunoSEQ multiplex PCR; TCRdb holds only in-frame clones, not every one. The sample includes about 320,000 clones, roughly 90% seen only once; the top ten take around 6.6%. The material sequenced was peripheral blood. All receptors derive from a man aged 18 to 29 who had recovered from COVID-19. CDR3s include the opening cysteine and the closing phenylalanine or tryptophan. Fields, in order: D gene, V gene, J gene, CDR3 protein, CDR3 DNA. A D gene is named only where the DNA matches it firmly.

D: TRBD1; V: TRBV29-1; J: TRBJ1-3; CDR3: CSVGTGVGNTIYF; DNA: TGCAGCGTCGGGACAGGGGTAGGAAACACCATATATTTT
D: .; V: TRBV9; J: TRBJ1-1; CDR3: CASSDSLNTEAFF; DNA: TGTGCCAGCAGCGACAGCTTGAACACTGAAGCTTTCTTT
D: TRBD2; V: TRBV7-2; J: TRBJ2-1; CDR3: CASSYSGGQSYNEQFF; DNA: TGTGCCAGCAGCTACAGCGGGGGCCAGTCCTACAATGAGCAGTTCTTC
D: .; V: TRBV5-4; J: TRBJ2-3; CDR3: CASSLGHRPSTDTQYF; DNA: TGTGCCAGCAGCTTGGGACACCGACCTAGCACAGATACGCAGTATTTT
D: TRBD1; V: TRBV6-5; J: TRBJ2-7; CDR3: CASSYSAGQGAGEQYF; DNA: TGTGCCAGCAGTTACTCAGCGGGACAGGGGGCTGGCGAGCAGTACTTC
D: .; V: TRBV3-1/TRBV3-2; J: TRBJ1-2; CDR3: CASSQGPLEGYTF; DNA: TGTGCCAGCAGCCAAGGGCCCCTTGAAGGCTACACCTTC
D: TRBD1; V: TRBV27; J: TRBJ1-4; CDR3: CASRTGGVGKLFF; DNA: TGTGCCAGCAGAACAGGGGGCGTGGGAAAACTGTTTTTT
D: TRBD1; V: TRBV27; J: TRBJ2-1; CDR3: CASSPGTGDEQFF; DNA: TGTGCCAGCAGTCCAGGGACAGGTGACGAGCAGTTCTTC
D: .; V: TRBV9; J: TRBJ1-5; CDR3: CASAQGWDNQPQHF; DNA: TGTGCCAGCGCTCAGGGGTGGGACAATCAGCCCCAGCATTTT
D: .; V: TRBV9; J: TRBJ1-3; CDR3: CASSGDGSSGNTIYF; DNA: TGTGCCAGCAGCGGGGACGGGAGCTCTGGAAACACCATATATTTT
D: .; V: TRBV19; J: TRBJ2-1; CDR3: CASSITGGANNEQFF; DNA: TGTGCCAGTAGTATTACCGGGGGAGCCAACAATGAGCAGTTCTTC
D: .; V: TRBV19; J: TRBJ1-2; CDR3: CASSPGTAYGYTF; DNA: TGTGCCAGTTCCCCCGGGACTGCCTATGGCTACACCTTC
D: .; V: TRBV2; J: TRBJ2-7; CDR3: CASKDGSAGLEQYF; DNA: TGTGCCAGCAAGGACGGTTCGGCGGGGCTCGAGCAGTACTTC
D: .; V: TRBV2; J: TRBJ2-7; CDR3: CATRQESYEQYF; DNA: TGTGCCACCCGACAGGAATCCTACGAGCAGTACTTC
D: .; V: TRBV9; J: TRBJ2-1; CDR3: CASSVGGSSGNEQFF; DNA: TGTGCCAGCAGCGTGGGCGGGTCCTCAGGCAATGAGCAGTTCTTC
D: TRBD2; V: TRBV10-2; J: TRBJ2-5; CDR3: CASNGLAGQETQYF; DNA: TGCGCCAGCAACGGACTAGCGGGCCAAGAGACCCAGTACTTC